This section outlines one T cell receptor beta chain sequence together with its context. What it binds is unknown. The sequence runs out 3 residues before the end of the CDR3; the remainder is reconstructed from the germline J gene. Sequencing input was equivalent genomic DNA from CVID and controls. Method: immunoSEQ multiplex PCR; TCRdb's copy keeps in-frame clones and lacks some. There are about 42,000 clones in the sample, none observed a single time. This sample is drawn from a study of T cell clonality in common variable immunodeficiency. V gave up 5 bases and J gave up 2 bases; unmatched junction bases: 5. The CDR3 sequence is 13 residues long. Germline assignment: CDR1 DFQATT and CDR2 SNEGSKA (reference sequence). Study-wide results and caveats: CVID subjects showed higher TCRbeta clonality than healthy controls.

The sequence came from a person aged 18 to 75 in good health. The V and J genes are TRBV20-1 and TRBJ2-5, with 7 bases lining up with TRBD2. Sequenced sample: peripheral blood mononuclear cells. CDR3: CSAFGLGQETQYF. CDR3 DNA (partial): TGCAGTGCTTTTGGACTAGGACAAGAGACC.